The 20 T cell receptor beta chains below were found in one sample sequenced in a study of T cell responses to AZD1222 COVID-19 vaccine. Sequencing used immunoSEQ multiplex PCR; TCRdb keeps in-frame clones, though not all of them. The table has more than 150,000 clones, about 88% seen once. The source was peripheral blood, collected after recovery from COVID-19. The receptor set was obtained from an adult who had recovered from COVID-19.

V and J are TRBV3-1 (or the pseudogene TRBV3-2) and TRBJ2-1; 10 bases match TRBD2. The CDR3 consists of 15 residues. V was pared by 4 bases and J by 7 bases, with 7 bases of the junction left unmatched. In germline, CDR1 is LGHDT, CDR2 YNNKEL (reference sequence). This CDR3 reads CASSPPAGGPNEQFF. As DNA, the CDR3 is TGTGCCAGCAGCCCCCCAGCGGGAGGGCCAAATGAGCAGTTCTTC.

The rearrangement links TRBV4-1 to TRBJ2-3, with a weak D call TRBD2 (5 bases). In germline, CDR1 is MGHRA, CDR2 YSYEKL. V lost 6 bases and J 1 base, leaving 14 bases between the germline ends. This CDR3 has 15 residues. CDR3 sequence: CASRMSGVGTDTQYF. The CDR3 nucleotides are TGCGCCAGCAGAATGTCCGGGGTGGGCACAGATACGCAGTATTTT.

The rearrangement links TRBV15 to TRBJ2-1; 7 bases align to TRBD1. The germline V gene has CDR1 LNHNV and CDR2 YYDKDF (reference sequence). The CDR3 sequence is 14 residues long. Trimming removed 3 bases from V and 4 bases from J; junction bases left unmatched: 3. The CDR3: CATSRRQGYNEQFF. DNA of the CDR3: TGTGCCACCAGCAGGAGACAGGGATACAATGAGCAGTTCTTC. Supplemented by reference TRBV15 and TRBJ2-1, the full variable domain reads DAMVIQNPRYQVTQFGKPVTLSCSQTLNHNVMYWYQQKSSQAPKLLFHYYDKDFNNEADTPDNFQSRRPNTSFCFLDIRSPGLGDTAMYLCATSRRQGYNEQFFGPGTRLTVL.

V gene TRBV2 combines with J gene TRBJ1-1, with 9 nucleotides matching TRBD1. From germline, CDR1 is SNHLY and CDR2 FYNNEI. There are 12 residues in the CDR3. The junction had 8 bases not matched to a gene; V was cut back by 6 bases and J by 12 bases. The CDR3 protein is CASRADRGVPFF. CDR3 nucleotide sequence: TGTGCCAGCAGGGCCGACAGGGGGGTGCCTTTCTTT.

The chain has TRBV28 and TRBJ2-7, with TRBD2 matching over 14 bases. This CDR3 spans 18 amino acids. CDR1 is MDHEN and CDR2 is SYDVKM in the germline V gene. V lost 3 bases to trimming and J lost 0 bases; unmatched junction nucleotides: 7. In nucleotides, the CDR3 is TGTGCCAGCAGTTTCCTGGGACTAGCGGGAGAGTTCTCCTACGAGCAGTACTTC. Protein: CASSFLGLAGEFSYEQYF.

This clone has only one observation. The chain carries TRBV29-1 and TRBJ2-7; the D gene is possibly TRBD1 (6 bases). The germline CDR1 and CDR2 sequences are SQVTM and ANQGSEA. Trimming shortened V by 6 bases and J by 2 bases, and 14 bases separated the two germline ends. This CDR3 region has 13 residues. In DNA, the CDR3 is TGCAGCGTCAGCCGGGACACCACCTACGAGCAGTACTTC. Its translation: CSVSRDTTYEQYF.

This chain joins TRBV5-4 and TRBJ2-5; weak D call: TRBD2 (6 bases). The CDR3 consists of 15 residues. V was cut by 5 bases and J by 3 bases, with 17 bases left in between. Germline CDR1 and CDR2: SGHNT and YYREEE (reference sequence). The CDR3 sequence: CASRRGAGMEETQYF. The CDR3 DNA is TGTGCCAGCAGACGCGGGGCAGGGATGGAAGAGACCCAGTACTTC. The whole variable domain, remainder taken from reference TRBV5-4 and TRBJ2-5, is ETGVTQSPTHLIKTRGQQVTLRCSSQSGHNTVSWYQQALGQGPQFIFQYYREEENGRGNFPPRFSGLQFPNYSSELNVNALELDDSALYLCASRRGAGMEETQYFGPGTRLLVL.

The V gene is TRBV11-2, the J gene TRBJ2-1; the match to TRBD2 covers 8 bases. The CDR3 has 14 amino acids. Germline-derived CDR1 and CDR2 are SGHAT and FQNNGV. The V gene end was trimmed by 5 bases and the J gene end by 12 bases; junction bases not matched to a gene: 12. The CDR3 DNA reads TGTGCCAGCAGCCCCATAGCGGGATTGGGTGGGCAGTTCTTC. Amino acids: CASSPIAGLGGQFF.

The CDR3 coding sequence is TGTGCCATCAGGCTGGACCTTCCGGGCACTGAAGCTTTCTTT. Translation: CAIRLDLPGTEAFF. The chain employs TRBV10-3 and TRBJ1-1; D is undetermined. V was pared by 6 bases and J by 4 bases, with 15 bases between. The CDR3 has 14 residues. The V gene's germline CDR1 is ENHRY and CDR2 SYGVKD.

The chain uses TRBV4-1 and TRBJ2-3; no reliable D call. This CDR3 has 14 residues. Germline CDR1 reads MGHRA; CDR2 reads YSYEKL. Trimming removed 4 bases at V and 2 bases at J, with 10 bases between. The CDR3 nucleotides read TGCGCCAGCAGCCCTGACTTCTCCACAGATACGCAGTATTTT. Amino acid sequence: CASSPDFSTDTQYF.

J is TRBJ2-3 and V is TRBV9; 8 nucleotides match TRBD2. Germline loops: CDR1 SGDLS, CDR2 YYNGEE. Losses at the gene ends were 0 bases for V and 3 bases for J; bases not matched to a gene: 9. The CDR3 spans 17 residues. Here the CDR3 DNA reads TGTGCCAGCAGCGTAGGCGGGAGGTCCCCTAGGACAGATACGCAGTATTTT. Encoded protein: CASSVGGRSPRTDTQYF.

The chain joins TRBV7-3 to TRBJ2-5, with 8 bases lining up with TRBD2. CDR3 length: 13 amino acids. V was clipped by 4 bases and J by 6 bases; unmatched bases: 4. The germline CDR1 and CDR2 sequences are SGHTA and FQGTGA. CDR3 protein: CASSSGGSKTQYF. The CDR3 nucleotides are TGTGCCAGCAGCTCGGGGGGGTCAAAGACCCAGTACTTC.

This clone was picked up a small number of times. This chain uses TRBV7-9 with TRBJ2-1, with D possibly TRBD2 on 5 matching bases. CDR1 and CDR2 (germline): SEHNR, FQNEAQ (reference sequence). The germline V and J ends were trimmed by 0 bases and 6 bases, with 18 bases remaining between them. CDR3 length: 17 amino acids. The CDR3 DNA follows: TGTGCCAGCAGCTTAGCGCGGCGGCTAGAAGGAGGCAATGAGCAGTTCTTC. It codes for CASSLARRLEGGNEQFF.

The V call is TRBV27, the J call TRBJ1-2; D remains ambiguous. V shed 0 bases and J shed 2 bases, with 16 bases lying between them. The CDR3 extends over 17 amino acids. Germline V gene lookup returns CDR1 MNHEY and CDR2 SMNVEV (reference sequence). The CDR3 sequence is CASSLSGTGYENYGYTF. In DNA, the CDR3 is TGTGCCAGCAGTTTATCGGGCACCGGTTATGAGAACTATGGCTACACCTTC.

The rearrangement links TRBV19 to TRBJ1-1; D is unclear. Germline assignment: CDR1 LNHDA and CDR2 SQIVND (reference sequence). The CDR3 is made up of 12 amino acids. V gave up 0 bases and J gave up 11 bases, with 10 bases separating them. CDR3: CASSIEWRRAFF. The CDR3 bases are TGTGCCAGTAGTATAGAATGGCGGCGGGCTTTCTTT.

This chain links TRBV7-3 with TRBJ1-2, with TRBD1 matching 7 bases. The junction had 10 bases not matched to a gene; V was cut back by 4 bases and J by 8 bases. The CDR3 runs 14 residues. Germline CDR1 and CDR2: SGHTA and FQGTGA. This CDR3 is CASSSGTAVRGYTF. In nucleotides, the CDR3 is TGTGCCAGCAGCTCGGGGACAGCTGTTAGGGGCTACACCTTC.

The V and J genes are TRBV2 and TRBJ2-2; 7 bases align to TRBD1. In germline, CDR1 is SNHLY, CDR2 FYNNEI. This CDR3 contains 13 residues. The junction had 6 bases not matched to a gene; V was cut back by 6 bases and J by 8 bases. The CDR3 sequence is CASRVDRAGELFF. CDR3 bases: TGTGCCAGCAGGGTAGACAGGGCGGGGGAGCTGTTTTTT.

This rearrangement joins TRBV6-2 or TRBV6-3 to TRBJ1-6; D gene uncertain. The CDR3 has 13 amino acids. V lost 2 bases and J lost 10, with 9 bases in between. CDR1 and CDR2 from the germline V gene are MNHEY and SVGEGT. The CDR3 DNA reads as TGTGCCAGCAGTTACAATCGAGGGTCACCCCTCCACTTT. Residues: CASSYNRGSPLHF.

The rearrangement joins TRBV28 to TRBJ2-7; 7 nucleotides match TRBD1. The CDR3 loop spans 18 amino acids. Trimming cost V 3 bases and J 0 bases; bases outside gene matches: 14. Germline assignment: CDR1 MDHEN and CDR2 SYDVKM. CDR3 nucleotides: TGTGCCAGCAGTTTCCGGATCTTTCGGACAGGAACCTCCTACGAGCAGTACTTC. This sequence encodes CASSFRIFRTGTSYEQYF.

The genes are TRBV14 and TRBJ1-6; D might be TRBD1 (6 bases). Trimming removed 5 bases at V and 7 bases at J, with 12 bases between. Per germline, CDR1 SGHDN and CDR2 FVKESK. CDR3 length equals 14 residues. The CDR3 here is CASSGGTRNSPLHF. CDR3 nucleotide sequence: TGTGCCAGCAGCGGAGGGACACGGAATTCACCCCTCCACTTT.